The T cell receptor beta chain described here comes from a study of shared clonotypes between healthy human individuals. The CDR3 is made up of 14 amino acids. Germline V gene sequence: CDR1 SGHDN, CDR2 FVKESK. Trimming at V came to 6 bases and at J to 2 bases, leaving 5 bases not matched to a gene. The repertoire was sequenced with immunoSEQ multiplex PCR; TCRdb's copy has only in-frame clones and lacks some. Of 2 million to 2.5 million clones listed, 85% to 95% are singletons. Comments on this clone: Its specificity is unknown.

Findings of the study overall: Across a handful of donors, naive CD4 shared about 5%, naive CD8 under 4%, memory CD4 2% to 2.5%, memory CD8 about 0.4%.

The sample comprised naive CD4+ T cells from PBMCs. The subset denotes: CD45RA+ positively selected. This TCR was sampled from a man in his late teens or twenties in good health. Some clones in this sample may be carry-over from other donors' samples. The chain employs TRBV14 and TRBJ2-7; 9 nucleotides match TRBD1. CDR3 in amino acids: CASSVGTGPYEQYF. The CDR3 region has the DNA TGTGCCAGCAGTGTGGGGACAGGGCCCTACGAGCAGTACTTC.